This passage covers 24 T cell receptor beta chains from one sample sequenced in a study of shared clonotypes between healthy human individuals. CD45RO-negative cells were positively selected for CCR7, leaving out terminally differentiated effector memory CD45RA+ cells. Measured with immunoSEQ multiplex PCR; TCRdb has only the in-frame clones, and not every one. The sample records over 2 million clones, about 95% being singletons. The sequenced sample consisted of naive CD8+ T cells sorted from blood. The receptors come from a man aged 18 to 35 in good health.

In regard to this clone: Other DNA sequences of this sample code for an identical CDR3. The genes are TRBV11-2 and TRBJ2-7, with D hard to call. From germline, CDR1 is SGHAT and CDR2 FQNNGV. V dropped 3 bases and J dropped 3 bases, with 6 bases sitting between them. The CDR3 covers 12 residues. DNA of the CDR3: TGTGCCAGCAGCTTGTCGCTCTACGAGCAGTACTTC. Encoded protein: CASSLSLYEQYF. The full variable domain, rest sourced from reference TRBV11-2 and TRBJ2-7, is EAGVAQSPRYKIIEKRQSVAFWCNPISGHATLYWYQQILGQGPKLLIQFQNNGVVDDSQLPKDRFSAERLKGVDSTLKIQPAKLEDSAVYLCASSLSLYEQYFGPGTRLTVT.

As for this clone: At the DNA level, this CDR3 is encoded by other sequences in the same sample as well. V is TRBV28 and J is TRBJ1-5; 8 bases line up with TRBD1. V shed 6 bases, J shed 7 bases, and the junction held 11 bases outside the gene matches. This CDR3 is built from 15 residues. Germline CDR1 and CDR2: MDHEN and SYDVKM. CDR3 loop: CASSSKGQGRQPQHF. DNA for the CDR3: TGTGCCAGCAGCTCCAAAGGACAGGGAAGACAGCCCCAGCATTTT.

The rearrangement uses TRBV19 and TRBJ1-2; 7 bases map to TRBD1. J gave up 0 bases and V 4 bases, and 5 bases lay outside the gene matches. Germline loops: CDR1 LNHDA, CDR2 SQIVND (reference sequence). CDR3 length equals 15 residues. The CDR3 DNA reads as TGTGCCAGTAGTACGCCGGGACAGCCTAACTATGGCTACACCTTC. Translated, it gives CASSTPGQPNYGYTF.

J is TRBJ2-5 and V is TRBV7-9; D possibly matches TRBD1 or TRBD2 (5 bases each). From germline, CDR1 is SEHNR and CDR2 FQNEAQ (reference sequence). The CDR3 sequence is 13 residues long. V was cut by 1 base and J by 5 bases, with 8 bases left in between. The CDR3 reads CASSLVGTETQYF. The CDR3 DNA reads TGTGCCAGCAGCTTAGTCGGGACCGAGACCCAGTACTTC.

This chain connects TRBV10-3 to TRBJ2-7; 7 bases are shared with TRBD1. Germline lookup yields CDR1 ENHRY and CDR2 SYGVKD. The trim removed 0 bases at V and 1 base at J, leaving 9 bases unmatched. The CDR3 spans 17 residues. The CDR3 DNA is TGTGCCATCAGTGAGTCGCCTTTGGGACAGATATCCTACGAGCAGTACTTC. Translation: CAISESPLGQISYEQYF.

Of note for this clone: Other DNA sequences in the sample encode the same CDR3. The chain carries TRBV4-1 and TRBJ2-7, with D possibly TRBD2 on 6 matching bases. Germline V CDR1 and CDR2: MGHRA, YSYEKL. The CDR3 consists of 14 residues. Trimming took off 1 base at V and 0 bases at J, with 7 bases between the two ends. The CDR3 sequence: CASSQGGVSYEQYF. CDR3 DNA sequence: TGCGCCAGCAGCCAAGGCGGGGTCTCCTACGAGCAGTACTTC.

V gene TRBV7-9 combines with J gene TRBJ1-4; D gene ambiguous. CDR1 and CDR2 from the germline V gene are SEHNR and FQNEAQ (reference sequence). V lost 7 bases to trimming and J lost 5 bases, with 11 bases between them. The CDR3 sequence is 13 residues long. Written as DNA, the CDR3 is TGTGCCAGCAACTCTCCATGGAATGAAAAACTGTTTTTT. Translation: CASNSPWNEKLFF.

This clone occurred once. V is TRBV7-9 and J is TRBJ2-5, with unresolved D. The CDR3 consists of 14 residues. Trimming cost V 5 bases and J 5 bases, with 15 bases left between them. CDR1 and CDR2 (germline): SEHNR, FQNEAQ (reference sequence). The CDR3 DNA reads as TGTGCCAGCAGCGCCTGGACGCCGGGTGAGACCCAGTACTTC. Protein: CASSAWTPGETQYF.

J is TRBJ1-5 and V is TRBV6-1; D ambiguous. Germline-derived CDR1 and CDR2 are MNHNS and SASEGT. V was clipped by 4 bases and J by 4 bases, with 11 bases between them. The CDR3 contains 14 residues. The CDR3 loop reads CASSGQPENQPQHF. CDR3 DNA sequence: TGTGCCAGCAGTGGGCAGCCCGAGAATCAGCCCCAGCATTTT.

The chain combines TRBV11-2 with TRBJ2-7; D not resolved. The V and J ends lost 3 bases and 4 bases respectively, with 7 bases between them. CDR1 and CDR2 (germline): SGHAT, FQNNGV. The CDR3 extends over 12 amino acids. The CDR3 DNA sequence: TGTGCCAGCAGCTTGGAATTTTACGAGCAGTACTTC. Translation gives CASSLEFYEQYF.

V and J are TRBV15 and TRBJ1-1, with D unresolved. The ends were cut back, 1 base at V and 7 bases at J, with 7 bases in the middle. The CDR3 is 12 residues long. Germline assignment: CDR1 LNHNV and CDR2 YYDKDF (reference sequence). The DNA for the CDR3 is TGTGCCACCAGCAGAGCTGGGTTTGAAGCTTTCTTT. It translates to CATSRAGFEAFF.

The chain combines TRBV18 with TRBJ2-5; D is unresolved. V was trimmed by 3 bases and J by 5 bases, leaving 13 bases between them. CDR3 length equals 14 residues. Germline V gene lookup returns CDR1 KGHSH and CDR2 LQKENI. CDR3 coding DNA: TGTGCCAGCTCACCCTCAACTGGAGAGGAGACCCAGTACTTC. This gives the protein CASSPSTGEETQYF.

DNA for the CDR3: TGTGCCAGCATAGAAACCTGGCCTGGGGAGCAGTACTTC. Amino acids: CASIETWPGEQYF. The genes are TRBV6-5 and TRBJ2-7; D uncertain. CDR1 MNHEY and CDR2 SVGAGI come from the germline V gene. This CDR3 comprises 13 residues. V was trimmed by 7 bases and J by 7 bases, leaving 17 bases between them.

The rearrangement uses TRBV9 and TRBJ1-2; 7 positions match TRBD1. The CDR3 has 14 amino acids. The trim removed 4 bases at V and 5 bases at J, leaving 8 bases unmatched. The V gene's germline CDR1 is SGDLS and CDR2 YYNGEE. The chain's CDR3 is CASSPHDRVYGYTF. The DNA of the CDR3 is TGTGCCAGCAGCCCCCACGACAGGGTGTATGGCTACACCTTC.

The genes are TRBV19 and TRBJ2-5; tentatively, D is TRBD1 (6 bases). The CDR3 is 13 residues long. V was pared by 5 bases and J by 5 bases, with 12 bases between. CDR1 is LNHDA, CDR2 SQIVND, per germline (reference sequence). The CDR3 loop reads CASSLQGGETQYF. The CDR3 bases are TGTGCCAGTAGTCTACAGGGTGGGGAGACCCAGTACTTC.

The CDR3 DNA reads TGTGCCAGCAGCTTGGGACTAGCGGAAACCGGGGAGCTGTTTTTT. As protein: CASSLGLAETGELFF. The chain carries TRBV7-6 and TRBJ2-2; TRBD2 matches 11 bases. The germline V gene has CDR1 SGHVS and CDR2 FNYEAQ. V trimming: 3 bases; J trimming: 5 bases; junction bases outside the gene matches: 2. This CDR3 spans 15 amino acids.

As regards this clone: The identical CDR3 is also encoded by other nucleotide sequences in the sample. Here the CDR3 reads CASSLAPYEQYF. The CDR3 region has the DNA TGTGCCAGCTCCCTAGCTCCCTACGAGCAGTACTTC. The chain is built from TRBV2 and TRBJ2-7, with D perhaps TRBD2 (5 bases). Germline CDR1 is SNHLY and CDR2 is FYNNEI. This CDR3 is built from 12 residues. V was clipped by 8 bases and J by 2 bases, with 10 bases between them.

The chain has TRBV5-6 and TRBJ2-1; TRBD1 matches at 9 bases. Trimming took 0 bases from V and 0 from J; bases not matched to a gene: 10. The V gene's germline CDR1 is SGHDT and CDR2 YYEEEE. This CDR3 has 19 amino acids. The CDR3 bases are TGTGCCAGCAGCTTGGGCACAGGGGGCTTCCGACGCTCCTACAATGAGCAGTTCTTC. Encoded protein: CASSLGTGGFRRSYNEQFF.

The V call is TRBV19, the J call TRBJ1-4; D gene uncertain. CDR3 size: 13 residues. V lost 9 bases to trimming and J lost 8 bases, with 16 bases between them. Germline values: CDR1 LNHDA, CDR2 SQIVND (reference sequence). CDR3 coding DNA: TGTGCCAGCCAGGCGCAGGCTTGGGAAAAACTGTTTTTT. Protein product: CASQAQAWEKLFF.

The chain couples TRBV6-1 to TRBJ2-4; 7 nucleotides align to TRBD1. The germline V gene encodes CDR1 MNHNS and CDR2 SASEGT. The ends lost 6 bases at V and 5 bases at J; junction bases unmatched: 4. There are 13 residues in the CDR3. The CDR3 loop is CASRTGTENIQYF. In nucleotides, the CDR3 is TGTGCCAGCAGGACAGGGACCGAAAACATTCAGTACTTC.

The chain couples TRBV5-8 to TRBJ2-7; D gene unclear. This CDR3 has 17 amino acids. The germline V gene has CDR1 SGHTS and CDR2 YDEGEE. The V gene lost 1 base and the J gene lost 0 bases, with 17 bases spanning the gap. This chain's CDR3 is CASSLSVIGVVSYEQYF. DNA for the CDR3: TGTGCCAGCAGCTTGTCAGTAATCGGAGTCGTCTCCTACGAGCAGTACTTC.

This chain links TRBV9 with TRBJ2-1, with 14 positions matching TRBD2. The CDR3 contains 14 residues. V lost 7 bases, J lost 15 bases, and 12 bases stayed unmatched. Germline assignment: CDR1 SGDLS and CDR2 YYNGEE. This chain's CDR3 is CASGPGLAGDRLFF. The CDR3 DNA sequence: TGTGCCAGCGGTCCGGGACTAGCGGGAGATCGTCTGTTCTTC.

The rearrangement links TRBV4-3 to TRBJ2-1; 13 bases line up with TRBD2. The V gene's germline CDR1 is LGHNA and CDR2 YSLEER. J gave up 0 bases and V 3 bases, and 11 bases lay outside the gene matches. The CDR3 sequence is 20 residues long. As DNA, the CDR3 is TGCGCCAGCAGCCAGGAACCCGGGACTAGCGGGATTAGCTCCTACAATGAGCAGTTCTTC. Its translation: CASSQEPGTSGISSYNEQFF.

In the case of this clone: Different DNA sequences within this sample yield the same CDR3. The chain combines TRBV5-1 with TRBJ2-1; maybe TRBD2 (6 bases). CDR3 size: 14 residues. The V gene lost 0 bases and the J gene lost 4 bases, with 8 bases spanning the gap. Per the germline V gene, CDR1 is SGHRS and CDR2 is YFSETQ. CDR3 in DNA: TGCGCCAGCAGCTTGGCGGGACTGTACAATGAGCAGTTCTTC. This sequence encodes CASSLAGLYNEQFF.